These 13 T cell receptor beta chains were sequenced from one sample in a study of blood T cell repertoires in COVID-19. Here immunoSEQ multiplex PCR was the method, and the copy in TCRdb shows in-frame clones only, minus some. The data contain tens of thousands of clones, approximately 73% of them singletons. The material sequenced was peripheral blood. The receptors derive from an elderly man with acute or convalescent COVID-19.

Note on this clone: The same CDR3 arises from other DNA sequences in this sample as well. CDR3 sequence (DNA): TGTGCCAGCAGCTTGAGACAGGGAGACGGCTACACCTTC. Translation gives CASSLRQGDGYTF. V and J are TRBV5-6 and TRBJ1-2; 7 bases match TRBD1. The germline V gene has CDR1 SGHDT and CDR2 YYEEEE. V shed 1 base and J 8 bases; nucleotides not matched to a gene: 5. The CDR3 contains 13 residues.

This clone was seen a handful of times. V usage is TRBV5-1 and J usage is TRBJ2-1; 9 positions match TRBD1. Germline CDR1 is SGHRS and CDR2 is YFSETQ. This CDR3 is 14 amino acids long. The junction had 2 bases not matched to a gene; V was cut back by 4 bases and J by 3 bases. DNA of the CDR3: TGCGCCAGCAGCCCGGGACAGGGCTACAATGAGCAGTTCTTC. As protein: CASSPGQGYNEQFF.

CDR3 region: CASSGLGRGTQYF. The CDR3 DNA reads TGTGCCAGCAGCGGACTAGGGCGGGGTACGCAGTATTTT. The gene calls are TRBV5-5 and TRBJ2-3, with TRBD2 matching over 7 bases. The germline CDR1 and CDR2 sequences are SGHKS and YYEKEE (reference sequence). The CDR3 has 13 residues. The ends lost 4 bases at V and 8 bases at J; junction bases unmatched: 7.

In DNA, the CDR3 is TGTGCCATCAGTGCCCCTGACAGGGGCCACGAGCAGTACTTC. Its protein product is CAISAPDRGHEQYF. The J gene is TRBJ2-7, the V gene TRBV10-3; 8 positions agree with TRBD1. Losses at the gene ends were 4 bases for V and 5 bases for J; bases not matched to a gene: 7. The germline gives CDR1 ENHRY, CDR2 SYGVKD. CDR3 length equals 14 residues.

The chain couples TRBV11-2 to TRBJ2-3, with 9 bases lining up with TRBD2. V was pared by 1 base and J by 7 bases, with 12 bases of the junction left unmatched. The CDR3 is 17 amino acids. The germline V gene has CDR1 SGHAT and CDR2 FQNNGV. The CDR3 loop reads CASSLVSGGRAANTQYF. The CDR3 DNA follows: TGTGCCAGCAGCTTAGTCAGTGGCGGGAGGGCCGCGAATACGCAGTATTTT.

The rearrangement joins TRBV11-2 to TRBJ2-7; D not certain. The ends were cut back, 5 bases at V and 0 bases at J, with 11 bases in the middle. Germline V CDR1 and CDR2: SGHAT, FQNNGV. This CDR3 has 14 residues. CDR3 protein: CASSQEAFSYEQYF. CDR3 in DNA: TGTGCCAGCAGCCAAGAGGCCTTCTCCTACGAGCAGTACTTC. Complete variable domain (other parts from reference TRBV11-2 and TRBJ2-7): EAGVAQSPRYKIIEKRQSVAFWCNPISGHATLYWYQQILGQGPKLLIQFQNNGVVDDSQLPKDRFSAERLKGVDSTLKIQPAKLEDSAVYLCASSQEAFSYEQYFGPGTRLTVT.

The chain joins TRBV5-1 to TRBJ2-3; weak D call: TRBD1 (5 bases). Trimming took off 0 bases at V and 6 bases at J, with 14 bases between the two ends. CDR1 is SGHRS, CDR2 YFSETQ, per germline. The length of the CDR3 is 15 residues. The CDR3 spells CASSLGQGLRDTQYF. DNA for the CDR3: TGCGCCAGCAGCTTGGGGCAGGGTCTACGTGATACGCAGTATTTT.

The chain joins TRBV5-6 to TRBJ2-1; 9 nucleotides agree with TRBD2. The germline gives CDR1 SGHDT, CDR2 YYEEEE. The junction had 7 bases not matched to a gene; V was cut back by 4 bases and J by 5 bases. The length of the CDR3 is 15 residues. The chain's CDR3 is CASSPPSGNNNEQFF. Written as DNA, the CDR3 is TGTGCCAGCAGCCCCCCTAGCGGGAACAACAATGAGCAGTTCTTC.

The chain carries TRBV3-1 (or the pseudogene TRBV3-2) and TRBJ2-1; 8 nucleotides agree with TRBD2. Trimming cost V 4 bases and J 7 bases; bases outside gene matches: 6. From germline, CDR1 is LGHDT and CDR2 YNNKEL (reference sequence). CDR3 length: 14 amino acids. Here the CDR3 DNA reads TGTGCCAGCAGCCCGGGGGGGCTGGGGAATGAGCAGTTCTTC. Translated, it gives CASSPGGLGNEQFF.

This chain connects TRBV20-1 to TRBJ2-3; 10 positions agree with TRBD2. There are 16 residues in the CDR3. Germline V gene data show CDR1 as DFQATT and CDR2 as SNEGSKA (reference sequence). With 3 bases clipped from V and 0 bases from J, the junction kept 6 bases outside the gene matches. CDR3 nucleotide sequence: TGCAGTGCTAGTGGCACTAGCGGGGCCAGCACAGATACGCAGTATTTT. This gives the protein CSASGTSGASTDTQYF.

V gene TRBV19 combines with J gene TRBJ1-1, with D possibly TRBD1 on 6 matching bases. Trimming took off 3 bases at V and 5 bases at J, with 16 bases between the two ends. The V gene's germline CDR1 is LNHDA and CDR2 SQIVND (reference sequence). The CDR3 runs to 15 residues. The chain's CDR3 is CASSIIGGADTEAFF. The CDR3 nucleotides are TGTGCCAGTAGTATCATAGGGGGGGCGGATACTGAAGCTTTCTTT.

V usage is TRBV6-2 or TRBV6-3 and J usage is TRBJ1-3, with D perhaps matching TRBD1 (5 bases). This CDR3 spans 16 amino acids. The V gene's germline CDR1 is MNHEY and CDR2 SVGEGT. V lost 2 bases, J lost 3 bases, and 14 bases lay in between. The CDR3 DNA reads TGTGCCAGCAGTTACGACAGAAATGACTTTGGAAACACCATATATTTT. It yields the protein CASSYDRNDFGNTIYF.

The chain employs TRBV11-2 and TRBJ1-6; 8 nucleotides agree with TRBD1. V lost 5 bases to trimming and J lost 3 bases; unmatched junction nucleotides: 9. The germline gives CDR1 SGHAT, CDR2 FQNNGV. This CDR3 is 17 amino acids long. CDR3 loop: CASSRTGGRLYNSPLHF. The CDR3 region has the DNA TGTGCCAGCAGCCGAACAGGGGGTCGCCTCTATAATTCACCCCTCCACTTT.